This T cell receptor (beta chain) originates from a study of blood T cell repertoires in COVID-19. In the study overall: Samples came from the United States, Italy and Spain, spanning acute and convalescent COVID-19.

Looked up from germline, CDR1 is MNHEY and CDR2 is SMNVEV (reference sequence). The CDR3 covers 13 residues. V shed 6 bases and J 4 bases; nucleotides not matched to a gene: 5. Original processing notes: For nucleated cells, counts were estimated from reference gene primer amplification. Data came from immunoSEQ multiplex PCR; TCRdb stores just in-frame clones and leaves some out. From that table come the V and J calls and clone size; the DNA was used to work out D and trimming. This sample has some 190,000 clones, with about four fifths found just once. This clone turned up a few times. Sequencing was done on a sample of peripheral blood. This TCR came from a man aged 55 to 70 with acute or convalescent COVID-19. This chain connects TRBV27 to TRBJ2-7, with 8 bases aligning to TRBD1. The CDR3 reads CASRSTGVYEQYF. For the CDR3, the DNA is TGTGCCAGCAGGTCGACAGGGGTATACGAGCAGTACTTC.